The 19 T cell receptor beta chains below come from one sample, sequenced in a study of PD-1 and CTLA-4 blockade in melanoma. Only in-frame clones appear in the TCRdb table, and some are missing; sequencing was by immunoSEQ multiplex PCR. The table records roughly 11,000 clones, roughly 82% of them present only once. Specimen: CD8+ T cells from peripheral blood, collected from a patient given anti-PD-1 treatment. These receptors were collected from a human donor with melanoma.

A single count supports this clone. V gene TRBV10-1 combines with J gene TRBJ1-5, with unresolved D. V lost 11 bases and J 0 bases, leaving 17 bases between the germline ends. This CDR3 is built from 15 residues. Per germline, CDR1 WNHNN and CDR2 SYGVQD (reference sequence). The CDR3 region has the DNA TGCGCCCCCTTACGGGCAGTTTATAGCAATCAGCCCCAGCATTTT. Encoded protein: CAPLRAVYSNQPQHF.

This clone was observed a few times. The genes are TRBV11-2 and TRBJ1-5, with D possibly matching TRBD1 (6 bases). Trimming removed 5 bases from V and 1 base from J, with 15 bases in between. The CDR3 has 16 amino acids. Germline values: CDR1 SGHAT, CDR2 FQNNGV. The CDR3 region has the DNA TGTGCCAGCAGCCGTCTAGACAGGTTAAGCAATCAGCCCCAGCATTTT. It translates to CASSRLDRLSNQPQHF.

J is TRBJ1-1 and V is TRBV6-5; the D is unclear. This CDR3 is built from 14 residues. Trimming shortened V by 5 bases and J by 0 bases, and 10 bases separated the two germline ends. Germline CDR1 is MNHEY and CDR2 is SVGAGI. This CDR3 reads CASSLSPMNTEAFF. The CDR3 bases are TGTGCCAGCAGTCTGTCACCAATGAACACTGAAGCTTTCTTT.

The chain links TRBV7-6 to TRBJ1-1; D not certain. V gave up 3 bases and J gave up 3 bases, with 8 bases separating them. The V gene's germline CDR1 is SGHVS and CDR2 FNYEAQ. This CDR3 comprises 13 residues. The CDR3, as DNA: TGTGCCAGCAGCTTCGGAGACTACACTGAAGCTTTCTTT. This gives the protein CASSFGDYTEAFF.

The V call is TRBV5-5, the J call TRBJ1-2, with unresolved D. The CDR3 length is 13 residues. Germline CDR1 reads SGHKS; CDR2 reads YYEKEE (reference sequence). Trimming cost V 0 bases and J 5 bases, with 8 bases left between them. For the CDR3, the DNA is TGTGCCAGCAGCTTGGTTGCAGATTATGGCTACACCTTC. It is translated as CASSLVADYGYTF.

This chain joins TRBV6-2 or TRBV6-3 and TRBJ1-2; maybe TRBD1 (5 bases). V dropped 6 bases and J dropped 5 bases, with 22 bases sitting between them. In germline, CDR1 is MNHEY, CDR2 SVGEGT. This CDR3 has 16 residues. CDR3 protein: CASSPRQPSYVYGYTF. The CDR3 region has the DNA TGTGCCAGCAGCCCTAGACAGCCCTCGTACGTTTATGGCTACACCTTC.

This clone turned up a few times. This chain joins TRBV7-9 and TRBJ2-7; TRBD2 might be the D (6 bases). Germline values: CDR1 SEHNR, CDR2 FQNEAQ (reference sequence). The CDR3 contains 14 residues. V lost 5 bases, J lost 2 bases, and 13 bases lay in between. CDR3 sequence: CASSLGTAAYEQYF. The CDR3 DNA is TGTGCCAGCAGCCTCGGGACTGCCGCCTACGAGCAGTACTTC.

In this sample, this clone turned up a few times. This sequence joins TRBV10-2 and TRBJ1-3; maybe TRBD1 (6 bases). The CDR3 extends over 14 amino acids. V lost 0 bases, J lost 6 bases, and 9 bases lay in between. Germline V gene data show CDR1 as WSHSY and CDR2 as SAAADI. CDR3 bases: TGCGCCAGCAGTGAGTCGACAGGTTTAAACACCATATATTTT. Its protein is CASSESTGLNTIYF.

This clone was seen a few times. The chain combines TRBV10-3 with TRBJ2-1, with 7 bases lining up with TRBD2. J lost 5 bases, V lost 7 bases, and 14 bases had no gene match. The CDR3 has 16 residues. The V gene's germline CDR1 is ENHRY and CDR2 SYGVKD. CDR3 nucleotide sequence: TGTGCCATCAAGCCCTTGGGCGGGAGTGACCACAATGAGCAGTTCTTC. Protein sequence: CAIKPLGGSDHNEQFF.

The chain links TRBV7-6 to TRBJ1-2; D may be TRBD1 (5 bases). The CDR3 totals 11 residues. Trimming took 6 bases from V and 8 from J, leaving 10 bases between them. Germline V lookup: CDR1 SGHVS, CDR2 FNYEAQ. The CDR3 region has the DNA TGTGCCAGCAGTGGGGCTCAAGGCTACACCTTC. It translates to CASSGAQGYTF.

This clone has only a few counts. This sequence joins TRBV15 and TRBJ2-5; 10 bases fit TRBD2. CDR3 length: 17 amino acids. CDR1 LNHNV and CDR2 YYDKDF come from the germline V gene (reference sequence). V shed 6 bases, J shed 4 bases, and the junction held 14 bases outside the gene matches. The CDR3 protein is CATRTPSGGTFRETQYF. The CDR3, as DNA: TGTGCCACCAGAACACCTAGCGGGGGCACCTTCCGAGAGACCCAGTACTTC.

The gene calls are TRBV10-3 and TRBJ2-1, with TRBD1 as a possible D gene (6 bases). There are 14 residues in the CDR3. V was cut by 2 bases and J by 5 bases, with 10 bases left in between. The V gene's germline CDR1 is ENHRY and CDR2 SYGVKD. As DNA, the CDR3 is TGTGCCATCAGTGAGAGCGGACAGCACAATGAGCAGTTCTTC. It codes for CAISESGQHNEQFF.

CDR3 coding DNA: TGTGCCAGCAGCCGAGCGGGAGTAGTGTACGAGCAGTACTTC. Its protein product is CASSRAGVVYEQYF. The chain employs TRBV6-6 and TRBJ2-7; 8 positions agree with TRBD2. With 6 bases clipped from V and 4 bases from J, the junction kept 8 bases outside the gene matches. This CDR3 comprises 14 residues. CDR1 is MNHNY and CDR2 is SVGAGI in the germline V gene (reference sequence).

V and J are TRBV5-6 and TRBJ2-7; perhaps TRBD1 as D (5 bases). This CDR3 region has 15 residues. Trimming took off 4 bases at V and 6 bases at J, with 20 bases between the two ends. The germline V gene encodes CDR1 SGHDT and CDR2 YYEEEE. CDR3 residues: CASSPLDTTAIEQYF. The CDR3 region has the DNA TGTGCCAGCAGCCCTTTGGACACGACCGCCATCGAGCAGTACTTC.

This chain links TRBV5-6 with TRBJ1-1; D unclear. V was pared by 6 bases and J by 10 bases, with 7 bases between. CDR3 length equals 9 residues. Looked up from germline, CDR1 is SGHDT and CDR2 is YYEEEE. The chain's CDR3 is CASTLRAFF. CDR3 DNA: TGTGCCAGCACCCTACGAGCTTTCTTT.

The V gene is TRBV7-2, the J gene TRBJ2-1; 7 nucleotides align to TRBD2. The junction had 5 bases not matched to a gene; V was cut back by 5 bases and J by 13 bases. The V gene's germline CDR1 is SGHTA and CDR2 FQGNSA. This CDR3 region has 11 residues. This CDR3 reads CASSPGLDQFF. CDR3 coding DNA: TGTGCCAGCAGCCCCGGACTAGATCAGTTCTTC. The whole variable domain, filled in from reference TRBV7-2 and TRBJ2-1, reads GAGVSQSPSNKVTEKGKDVELRCDPISGHTALYWYRQSLGQGLEFLIYFQGNSAPDKSGLPSDRFSAERTGGSVSTLTIQRTQQEDSAVYLCASSPGLDQFFGPGTRLTVL.

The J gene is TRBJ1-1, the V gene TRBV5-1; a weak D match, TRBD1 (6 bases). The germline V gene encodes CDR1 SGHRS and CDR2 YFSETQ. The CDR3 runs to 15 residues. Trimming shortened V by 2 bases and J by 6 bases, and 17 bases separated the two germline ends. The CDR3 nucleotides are TGCGCCAGCAGCTTCAGGGGTAGGGCGGAGGCTGAAGCTTTCTTT. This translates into CASSFRGRAEAEAFF.

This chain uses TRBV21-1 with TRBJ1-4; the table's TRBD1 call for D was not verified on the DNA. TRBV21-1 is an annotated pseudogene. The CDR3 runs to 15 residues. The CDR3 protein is CASSKDPRENEKLFF. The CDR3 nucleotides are TGTGCCAGCAGCAAAGATCCCAGGGAAAATGAAAAACTGTTTTTT.

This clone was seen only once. CDR3 in DNA: TGTGCCAGCAGTTACTCGATGGATTCACCCCTCCACTTT. Protein: CASSYSMDSPLHF. The chain employs TRBV6-5 and TRBJ1-6; D unclear. Trimming cost V 0 bases and J 8 bases, with 5 bases left between them. CDR1 and CDR2 from the germline V gene are MNHEY and SVGAGI. CDR3 length: 13 amino acids.